Following are 8 T cell receptor beta chains from one sample sequenced in a study of blood T cell repertoires in COVID-19. Assay used: immunoSEQ multiplex PCR; TCRdb lists only in-frame clones, some missing. The table lists over 250,000 clones, roughly 89% of them singletons. Sequencing input: PBMCs or T cells enriched from blood (not recorded which). The source of these receptors is a young woman who had recovered from COVID-19.

The V gene is TRBV28, the J gene TRBJ1-5; D gene ambiguous. The germline V gene encodes CDR1 MDHEN and CDR2 SYDVKM. Trimming took 7 bases from V and 3 from J, leaving 13 bases between them. CDR3 size: 14 residues. As DNA, the CDR3 is TGTGCCAGCACCCCGCGGAGGTACAATCAGCCCCAGCATTTT. This codes for CASTPRRYNQPQHF.

The CDR3, as DNA: TGTGCCAGCAGTGAACGGCTAGCGGGGGGTATAGAGACCCAGTACTTC. Amino acid sequence: CASSERLAGGIETQYF. J is TRBJ2-5 and V is TRBV2, with 11 bases that match TRBD2. Germline V gene data show CDR1 as SNHLY and CDR2 as FYNNEI. V was pared by 2 bases and J by 4 bases, with 6 bases of the junction left unmatched. The CDR3 is 16 residues long.

CDR3 sequence reads: CAMWGQPRIETGYTF. In nucleotides, the CDR3 is TGTGCCATGTGGGGACAGCCAAGAATAGAAACAGGCTACACCTTC. The genes are TRBV21-1 and TRBJ1-2; the table gives TRBD1 as D, unverified against the DNA. TRBV21-1 is a listed pseudogene. The CDR3 consists of 15 residues.

The rearrangement joins TRBV6-2 or TRBV6-3 to TRBJ2-3; 7 nucleotides match TRBD2. Germline V gives CDR1 MNHEY, CDR2 SVGEGT. Unmatched junction bases numbered 18, after V lost 2 bases and J lost 7 bases. The CDR3 extends over 18 amino acids. This chain's CDR3 is CASSYGRGEGVTENTQYF. The CDR3 DNA follows: TGTGCCAGCAGTTACGGGAGGGGAGAAGGGGTTACTGAGAATACGCAGTATTTT.

The V call is TRBV6-5, the J call TRBJ2-7; possibly TRBD1 for D (6 bases). The CDR3 runs 14 residues. The V gene's germline CDR1 is MNHEY and CDR2 SVGAGI. The V and J ends lost 6 bases and 0 bases respectively, with 12 bases between them. CDR3 DNA sequence: TGTGCCAGCAGCAAGGACAGATTCTCCTACGAGCAGTACTTC. This gives the protein CASSKDRFSYEQYF.

The chain joins TRBV29-1 to TRBJ1-1; D is ambiguous. This CDR3 comprises 13 residues. CDR1 is SQVTM and CDR2 is ANQGSEA in the germline V gene. V lost 6 bases and J lost 3, with 14 bases in between. Written as DNA, the CDR3 is TGCAGCGTCTGCGCGTACGGGGACACTGAAGCTTTCTTT. Its translation: CSVCAYGDTEAFF.

This sequence joins TRBV29-1 and TRBJ1-1, with D tentatively TRBD1 (6 bases). CDR1 is SQVTM, CDR2 ANQGSEA, per germline. With 5 bases removed from V and 1 base from J, the gap between germline ends came to 14 bases. The length of the CDR3 is 14 residues. As DNA, the CDR3 is TGCAGCGTTCAAAGGACAGTTCAGAACACTGAAGCTTTCTTT. Translating gives CSVQRTVQNTEAFF.

The rearrangement joins TRBV7-2 to TRBJ1-1; perhaps TRBD1 as D (6 bases). Trimming stripped 1 base from V and 4 bases from J, with 13 bases between. This CDR3 comprises 15 residues. Germline loops: CDR1 SGHTA, CDR2 FQGNSA. The CDR3 is CASSLDRAVTTEAFF. CDR3 coding DNA: TGTGCCAGCAGCTTAGACAGGGCCGTGACCACTGAAGCTTTCTTT.